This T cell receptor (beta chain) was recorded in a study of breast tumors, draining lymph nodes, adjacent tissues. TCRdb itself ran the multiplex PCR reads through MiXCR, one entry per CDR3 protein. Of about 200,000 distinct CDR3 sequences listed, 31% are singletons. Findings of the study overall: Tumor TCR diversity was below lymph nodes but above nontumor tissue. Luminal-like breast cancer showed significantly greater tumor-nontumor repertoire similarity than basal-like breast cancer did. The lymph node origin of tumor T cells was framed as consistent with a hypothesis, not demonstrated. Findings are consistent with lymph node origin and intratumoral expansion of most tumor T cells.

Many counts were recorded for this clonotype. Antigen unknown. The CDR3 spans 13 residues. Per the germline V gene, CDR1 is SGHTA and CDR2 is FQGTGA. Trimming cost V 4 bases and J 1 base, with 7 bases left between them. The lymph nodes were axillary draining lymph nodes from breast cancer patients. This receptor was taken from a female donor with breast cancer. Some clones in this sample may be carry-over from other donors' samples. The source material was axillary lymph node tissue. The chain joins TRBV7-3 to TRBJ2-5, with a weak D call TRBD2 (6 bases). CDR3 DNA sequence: TGTGCCAGCAGCTCGACTAGCCAAGAGACCCAGTACTTC. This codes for CASSSTSQETQYF.